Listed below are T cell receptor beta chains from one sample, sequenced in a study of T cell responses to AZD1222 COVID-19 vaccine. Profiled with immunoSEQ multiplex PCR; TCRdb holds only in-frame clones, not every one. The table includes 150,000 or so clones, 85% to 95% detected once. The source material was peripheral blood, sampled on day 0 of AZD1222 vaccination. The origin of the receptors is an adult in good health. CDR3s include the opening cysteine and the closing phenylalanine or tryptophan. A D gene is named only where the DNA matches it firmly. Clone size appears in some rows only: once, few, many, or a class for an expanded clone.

CASSLVGTGADTQYF	TGTGCCAGCAGCTTAGTCGGGACAGGGGCAGATACGCAGTATTTT	TRBV7-2	TRBJ2-3	TRBD1	-
CATSGGDYGYTF	TGTGCCACCAGTGGCGGGGACTATGGCTACACCTTC	TRBV24-1	TRBJ1-2	-	-
CASKMGLAGGSGELFF	TGTGCCAGCAAGATGGGACTAGCGGGGGGGAGCGGGGAGCTGTTTTTT	TRBV3-1/TRBV3-2	TRBJ2-2	TRBD2	-
CAWKIESYNSPLHF	TGTGCCTGGAAGATCGAGTCCTATAATTCACCCCTCCACTTT	TRBV30	TRBJ1-6	-	-
CACTETGTVYGYTF	TGTGCCTGCACCGAAACAGGGACGGTATATGGCTACACCTTC	TRBV27	TRBJ1-2	-	-
CASSEALLGGTQYF	TGTGCCAGCAGTGAAGCGCTTCTTGGGGGGACCCAGTACTTC	TRBV2	TRBJ2-5	-	-
CASSLGRGYNSPLHF	TGTGCCAGCAGCTTAGGACGGGGGTATAATTCACCCCTCCACTTT	TRBV7-6	TRBJ1-6	-	-
CASSLGQGADGYTF	TGCGCCAGCAGCTTGGGACAGGGTGCGGATGGCTACACCTTC	TRBV5-1	TRBJ1-2	TRBD1	-
CASSGQGNQPQHF	TGTGCCAGCAGCGGGCAGGGCAATCAGCCCCAGCATTTT	TRBV7-9	TRBJ1-5	-	-
CASSYLGRNGDTQYF	TGTGCCAGCAGTTACCTTGGTAGGAATGGAGATACGCAGTATTTT	TRBV6-2/TRBV6-3	TRBJ2-3	-	-
CAWSVFSTDTQYF	TGTGCCTGGAGTGTATTTAGCACAGATACGCAGTATTTT	TRBV30	TRBJ2-3	-	-
CASSESWRSSYNEQFF	TGTGCCAGCAGTGAATCTTGGCGGAGCTCCTACAATGAGCAGTTCTTC	TRBV6-4	TRBJ2-1	-	once
CASSGLDGHSGNTIYF	TGTGCCAGCAGCGGACTGGACGGACACTCTGGAAACACCATATATTTT	TRBV9	TRBJ1-3	-	-
CASSPWTGDFQPQHF	TGTGCCAGCAGCCCCTGGACAGGGGACTTCCAGCCCCAGCATTTT	TRBV7-8	TRBJ1-5	TRBD1	-
CASSLDPGPQHF	TGTGCCAGCAGCTTAGACCCAGGGCCCCAGCATTTT	TRBV7-9	TRBJ1-5	-	-
CASSQQGGGYEQYF	TGTGCCAGCAGCCAACAGGGTGGGGGCTACGAGCAGTACTTC	TRBV4-2	TRBJ2-7	-	-
CASSYGRRVTGELFF	TGTGCCAGCAGTTACGGAAGACGGGTCACCGGGGAGCTGTTTTTT	TRBV6-6	TRBJ2-2	-	-
CATSRNREIAEAFF	TGTGCCACCAGCAGGAACAGGGAAATCGCTGAAGCTTTCTTT	TRBV15	TRBJ1-1	-	-
CASSQESAETSTDTQYF	TGTGCCAGCAGCCAAGAGTCAGCGGAGACTAGCACAGATACGCAGTATTTT	TRBV3-1/TRBV3-2	TRBJ2-3	-	once
CAVLSGGGGYTF	TGTGCCGTTCTCTCCGGGGGCGGTGGCTACACCTTC	TRBV10-3	TRBJ1-2	-	-
CASRSQGAYEQYF	TGTGCCAGCAGGAGCCAGGGGGCTTACGAGCAGTACTTC	TRBV3-1/TRBV3-2	TRBJ2-7	TRBD1	-
CASLGGGEAFF	TGTGCCAGCCTGGGGGGAGGCGAGGCTTTCTTT	TRBV6-5	TRBJ1-1	-	-
CASSLRNADIQYF	TGTGCCAGCTCACTACGGAACGCGGACATTCAGTACTTC	TRBV18	TRBJ2-4	-	-
CASSGGRSNQPQHF	TGCGCCAGCAGTGGGGGACGGAGCAATCAGCCCCAGCATTTT	TRBV10-2	TRBJ1-5	-	few
CAIRDSSGNTIYF	TGTGCCATCAGGGACAGCTCTGGAAACACCATATATTTT	TRBV10-3	TRBJ1-3	-	-
CASSPWGGANEQYF	TGTGCCAGCAGCCCCTGGGGTGGGGCGAACGAGCAGTACTTC	TRBV5-6	TRBJ2-7	-	-
CASAGGASPNYGYTF	TGTGCCAGTGCGGGGGGCGCGAGTCCTAACTATGGCTACACCTTC	TRBV19	TRBJ1-2	-	-
CASSEDWGSPLHF	TGTGCCAGCAGTGAAGATTGGGGTTCACCCCTCCACTTT	TRBV2	TRBJ1-6	-	-
CACSGTGELFF	TGTGCCTGTTCCGGGACCGGGGAGCTGTTTTTT	TRBV30	TRBJ2-2	-	-
CASSSRGEITEAFF	TGTGCCAGCAGCTCTCGCGGGGAGATCACTGAAGCTTTCTTT	TRBV7-9	TRBJ1-1	-	-
CASSFLTYEQYF	TGTGCCAGCAGCTTCTTGACCTACGAGCAGTACTTC	TRBV5-6	TRBJ2-7	-	-
CASSVISGGTDTQYF	TGTGCCAGCAGTGTAATTAGCGGGGGCACAGATACGCAGTATTTT	TRBV2	TRBJ2-3	TRBD2	-
CASSTYQGRAGEQYF	TGTGCCAGCAGCACCTACCAGGGGAGGGCCGGGGAGCAGTACTTC	TRBV11-2	TRBJ2-7	-	-
CASSLGGGTTSYGYTF	TGTGCCAGCAGCTTAGGAGGAGGGACAACAAGTTATGGCTACACCTTC	TRBV7-9	TRBJ1-2	-	-
CASSGGLAGDPDTQYF	TGTGCCAGCAGCGGAGGACTAGCGGGGGACCCAGATACGCAGTATTTT	TRBV3-1/TRBV3-2	TRBJ2-3	TRBD2	-
CATSLAGRGYGYTF	TGTGCCACCAGCCTTGCTGGGCGTGGATATGGCTACACCTTC	TRBV15	TRBJ1-2	-	-
CASSTRQGIYNEQFF	TGTGCCAGCAGCACCCGACAGGGAATTTACAATGAGCAGTTCTTC	TRBV11-3	TRBJ2-1	TRBD1	-
CASSQIAGGGTDTQYF	TGTGCCAGCAGCCAGATAGCGGGGGGGGGCACAGATACGCAGTATTTT	TRBV7-2	TRBJ2-3	TRBD2	-
CASSTPGNTIYF	TGTGCCAGTAGTACCCCAGGAAACACCATATATTTT	TRBV19	TRBJ1-3	-	-
CASSLAGGYGETQYF	TGTGCCAGCAGTCTAGCGGGGGGGTATGGAGAGACCCAGTACTTC	TRBV9	TRBJ2-5	TRBD2	-
CASSKRLYGYTF	TGTGCCAGCAGCAAACGCCTCTATGGCTACACCTTC	TRBV28	TRBJ1-2	-	-
CASSPLGTAGEQYF	TGTGCCAGCTCACCATTAGGCACAGCGGGCGAGCAGTACTTC	TRBV18	TRBJ2-7	-	once
CASKPRAMDRANEKLFF	TGTGCCAGCAAGCCCCGAGCGATGGACAGAGCTAATGAAAAACTGTTTTTT	TRBV2	TRBJ1-4	-	-
CASSPLIWTGDRNNSPLHF	TGTGCCAGCTCACCTTTAATTTGGACAGGCGATCGAAATAATTCACCCCTCCACTTT	TRBV18	TRBJ1-6	TRBD1	-
CASRVGTTEAFF	TGTGCCAGCAGGGTCGGGACGACTGAAGCTTTCTTT	TRBV4-2	TRBJ1-1	-	once
CASRPGQSYNEQFF	TGCGCCAGCAGGCCGGGACAGTCCTACAATGAGCAGTTCTTC	TRBV5-1	TRBJ2-1	TRBD1	-
CASSPAFTYEQYF	TGTGCCAGCTCACCCGCATTTACCTACGAGCAGTACTTC	TRBV18	TRBJ2-7	-	-
CASSSGPATNEKLFF	TGTGCCAGCAGCTCCGGACCTGCAACTAATGAAAAACTGTTTTTT	TRBV7-2	TRBJ1-4	-	-
CASSQGDRVGYGYTF	TGCGCCAGCAGCCAAGGGGACAGGGTCGGCTATGGCTACACCTTC	TRBV4-1	TRBJ1-2	TRBD1	-
CASSLPGGGGGYTF	TGTGCCAGCAGTTTGCCCGGGGGCGGCGGAGGCTACACCTTC	TRBV27	TRBJ1-2	-	-